This T cell receptor (beta chain) was documented in a study of cytomegalovirus exposure and HLA in healthy donors. For this clone: Its antigen is undetermined.

The PCR was carried out with 60 Vbeta primers and 13 Jbeta primers. Sequencing used immunoSEQ multiplex PCR; TCRdb keeps in-frame clones, though not all of them. The top ten hold 1.3% of the sample, which has about 190,000 clones, approximately 87% seen once. Study-wide results and caveats: TCR beta V segments were, for the most part, productive about 90% or about 30% of the time in an earlier analysis. In a later analysis, the majority of CMV-associated beta chains seemingly showed HLA restriction. Analysis was carried out at a later point, and it linked a missense DCLRE1C variant to TCR beta V- and J-gene trimming.

The CDR3 runs 15 residues. The germline gives CDR1 SEHNR, CDR2 FQNEAQ (reference sequence). Trimming stripped 3 bases from V and 0 bases from J, with 9 bases between. Unrecorded immune exposure was likely among donors, who were nominally healthy when sampled. Sequencing input: PBMCs. The source of this sequence is a man younger than 40 in good health and CMV-seronegative. The gene calls are TRBV7-9 and TRBJ1-3, with D uncertain. The CDR3 region has the DNA TGTGCCAGCAGCTTTGACATCATCTCTGGAAACACCATATATTTT. It translates to CASSFDIISGNTIYF.